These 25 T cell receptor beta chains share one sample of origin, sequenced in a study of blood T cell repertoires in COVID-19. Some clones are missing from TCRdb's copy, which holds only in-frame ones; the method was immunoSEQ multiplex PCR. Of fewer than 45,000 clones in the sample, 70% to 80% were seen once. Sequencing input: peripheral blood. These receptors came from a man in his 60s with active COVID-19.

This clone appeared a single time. The CDR3 bases are TGTGCCAGTAGTTTCGGCGGGACCAAGGATACGCAGTATTTT. This sequence encodes CASSFGGTKDTQYF. V is TRBV19 and J is TRBJ2-3; tentative D call: TRBD2 (6 bases). V was pared by 5 bases and J by 6 bases, with 15 bases between. Germline V CDR1 and CDR2: LNHDA, SQIVND (reference sequence). The CDR3 extends over 14 amino acids.

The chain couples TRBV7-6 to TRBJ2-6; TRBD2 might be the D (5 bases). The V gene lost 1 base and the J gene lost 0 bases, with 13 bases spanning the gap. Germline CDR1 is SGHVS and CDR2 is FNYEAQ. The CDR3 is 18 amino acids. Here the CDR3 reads CASSLEVEGSSGANVLTF. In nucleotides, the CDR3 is TGTGCCAGCAGCTTAGAAGTTGAGGGCAGCTCTGGGGCCAACGTCCTGACTTTC.

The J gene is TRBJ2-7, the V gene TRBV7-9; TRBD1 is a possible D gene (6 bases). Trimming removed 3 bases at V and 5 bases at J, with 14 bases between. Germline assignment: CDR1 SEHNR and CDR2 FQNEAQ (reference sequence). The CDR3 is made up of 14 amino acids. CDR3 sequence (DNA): TGTGCCAGCAGCTTCCAGGGGTCCCCTAACGAGCAGTACTTC. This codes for CASSFQGSPNEQYF.

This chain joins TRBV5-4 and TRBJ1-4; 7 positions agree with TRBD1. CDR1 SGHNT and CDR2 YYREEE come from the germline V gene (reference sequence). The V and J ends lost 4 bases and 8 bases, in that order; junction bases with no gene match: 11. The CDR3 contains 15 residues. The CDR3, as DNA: TGTGCCAGCAGCCGATCCCACCAGGGGGAAGAAAAACTGTTTTTT. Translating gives CASSRSHQGEEKLFF. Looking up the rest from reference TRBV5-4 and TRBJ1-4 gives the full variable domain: ETGVTQSPTHLIKTRGQQVTLRCSSQSGHNTVSWYQQALGQGPQFIFQYYREEENGRGNFPPRFSGLQFPNYSSELNVNALELDDSALYLCASSRSHQGEEKLFFGSGTQLSVL.

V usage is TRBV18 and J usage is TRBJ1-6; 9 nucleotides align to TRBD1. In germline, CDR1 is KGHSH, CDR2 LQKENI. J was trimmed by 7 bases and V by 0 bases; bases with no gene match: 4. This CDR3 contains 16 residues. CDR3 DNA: TGTGCCAGCTCACCACCGACAGGGGGGACGAATTCACCCCTCCACTTT. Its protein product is CASSPPTGGTNSPLHF.

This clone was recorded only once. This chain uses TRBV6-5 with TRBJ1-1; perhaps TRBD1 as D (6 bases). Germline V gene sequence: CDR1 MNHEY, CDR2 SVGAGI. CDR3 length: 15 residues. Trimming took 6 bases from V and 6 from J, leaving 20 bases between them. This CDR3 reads CASRPTGKGGAEAFF. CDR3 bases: TGTGCCAGCAGACCCACAGGGAAGGGGGGGGCTGAAGCTTTCTTT.

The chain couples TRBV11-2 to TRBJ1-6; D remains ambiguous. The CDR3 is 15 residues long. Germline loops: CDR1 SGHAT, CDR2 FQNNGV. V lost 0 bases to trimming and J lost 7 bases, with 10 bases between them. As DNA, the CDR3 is TGTGCCAGCAGCTTAGATAGCCAGAAAAATTCACCCCTCCACTTT. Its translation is CASSLDSQKNSPLHF.

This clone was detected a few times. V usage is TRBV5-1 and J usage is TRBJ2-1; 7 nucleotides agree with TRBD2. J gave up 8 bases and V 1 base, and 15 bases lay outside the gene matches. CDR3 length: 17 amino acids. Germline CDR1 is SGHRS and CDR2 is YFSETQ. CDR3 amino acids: CASSLNPGGSGGDEQFF. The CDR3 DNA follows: TGCGCCAGCAGCTTGAACCCTGGCGGGAGTGGAGGGGATGAGCAGTTCTTC.

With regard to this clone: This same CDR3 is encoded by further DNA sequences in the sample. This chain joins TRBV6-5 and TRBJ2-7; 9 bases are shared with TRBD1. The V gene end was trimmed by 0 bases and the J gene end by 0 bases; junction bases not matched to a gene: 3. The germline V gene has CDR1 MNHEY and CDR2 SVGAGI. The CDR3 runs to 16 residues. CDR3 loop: CASSYSRTGDSYEQYF. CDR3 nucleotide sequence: TGTGCCAGCAGTTACTCTCGGACAGGGGACTCCTACGAGCAGTACTTC.

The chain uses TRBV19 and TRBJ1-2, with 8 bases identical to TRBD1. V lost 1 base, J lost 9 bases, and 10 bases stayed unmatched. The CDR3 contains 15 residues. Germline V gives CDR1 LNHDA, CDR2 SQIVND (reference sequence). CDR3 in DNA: TGTGCCAGTAGTATAGTCGCAGGGGGCCGGAATCGCTACACCTTC. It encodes CASSIVAGGRNRYTF.

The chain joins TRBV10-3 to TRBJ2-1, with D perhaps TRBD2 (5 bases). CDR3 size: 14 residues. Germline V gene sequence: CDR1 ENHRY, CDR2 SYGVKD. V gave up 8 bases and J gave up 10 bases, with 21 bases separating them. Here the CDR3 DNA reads TGTGCCATCGGGCGAGGGAAGGATTTCGAAGAGCAGTTCTTC. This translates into CAIGRGKDFEEQFF.

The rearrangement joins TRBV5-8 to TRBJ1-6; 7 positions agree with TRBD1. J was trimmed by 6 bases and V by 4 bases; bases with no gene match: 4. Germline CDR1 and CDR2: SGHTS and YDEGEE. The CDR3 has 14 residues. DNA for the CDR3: TGTGCCAGCAGCCTCCGGGACAGTAATTCACCCCTCCACTTT. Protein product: CASSLRDSNSPLHF.

The CDR3 here is CASSPSAGGVPYEQYF. Here the CDR3 DNA reads TGTGCCAGCAGCCCATCAGCGGGAGGAGTCCCCTACGAGCAGTACTTC. This sequence joins TRBV13 and TRBJ2-7, with TRBD2 identical over 9 bases. Germline V gene data show CDR1 as PRHDT and CDR2 as FYEKMQ (reference sequence). Trimming cost V 5 bases and J 2 bases; bases outside gene matches: 10. This CDR3 comprises 16 residues.

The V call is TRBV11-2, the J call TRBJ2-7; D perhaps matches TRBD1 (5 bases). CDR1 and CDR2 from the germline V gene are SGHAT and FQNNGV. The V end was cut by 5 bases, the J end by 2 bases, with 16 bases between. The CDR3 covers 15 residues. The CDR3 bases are TGTGCCAGCAGCCCCCAAGGGCAGGGCCCCTACGAGCAGTACTTC. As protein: CASSPQGQGPYEQYF.

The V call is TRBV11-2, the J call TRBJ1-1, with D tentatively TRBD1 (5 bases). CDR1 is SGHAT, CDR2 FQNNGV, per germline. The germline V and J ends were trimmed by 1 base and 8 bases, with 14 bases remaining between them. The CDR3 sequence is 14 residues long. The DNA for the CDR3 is TGTGCCAGCAGCTTAGGAGTCTCTCCAGGGGAAGCTTTCTTT. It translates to CASSLGVSPGEAFF.

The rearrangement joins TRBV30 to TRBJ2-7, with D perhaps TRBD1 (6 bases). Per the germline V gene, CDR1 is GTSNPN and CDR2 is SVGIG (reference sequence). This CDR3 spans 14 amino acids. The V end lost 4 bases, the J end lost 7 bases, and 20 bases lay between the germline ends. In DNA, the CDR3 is TGTGCCTGGAACTTGGACAGCCCTACTTATGAGCAGTACTTC. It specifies CAWNLDSPTYEQYF.

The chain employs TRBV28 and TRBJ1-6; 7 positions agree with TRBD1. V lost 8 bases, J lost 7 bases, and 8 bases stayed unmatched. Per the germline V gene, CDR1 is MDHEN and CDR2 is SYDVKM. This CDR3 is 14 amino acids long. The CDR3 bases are TGTGCCAGCGAGGGGCAGGGGGGAAATTCACCCCTCCACTTT. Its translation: CASEGQGGNSPLHF.

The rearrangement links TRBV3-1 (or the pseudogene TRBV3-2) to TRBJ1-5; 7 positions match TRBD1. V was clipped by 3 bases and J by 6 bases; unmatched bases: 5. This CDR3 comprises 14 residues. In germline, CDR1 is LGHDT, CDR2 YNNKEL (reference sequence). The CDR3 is CASSQGTVSQPQHF. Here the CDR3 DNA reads TGTGCCAGCAGCCAGGGGACAGTAAGTCAGCCCCAGCATTTT.

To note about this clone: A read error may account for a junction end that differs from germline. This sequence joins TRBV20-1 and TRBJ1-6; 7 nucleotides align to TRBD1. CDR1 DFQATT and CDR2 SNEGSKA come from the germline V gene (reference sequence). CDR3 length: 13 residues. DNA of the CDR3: TGCAGTGCTAGTTCACAGGGGTATTCGCCCCTCCACTTT. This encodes CSASSQGYSPLHF.

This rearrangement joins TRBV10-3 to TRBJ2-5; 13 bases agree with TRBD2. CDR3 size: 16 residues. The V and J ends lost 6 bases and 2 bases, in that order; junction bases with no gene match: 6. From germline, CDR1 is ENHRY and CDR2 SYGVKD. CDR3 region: CAISSGTSGNQETQYF. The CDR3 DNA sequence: TGTGCCATCAGCTCCGGGACTAGCGGGAATCAAGAGACCCAGTACTTC.

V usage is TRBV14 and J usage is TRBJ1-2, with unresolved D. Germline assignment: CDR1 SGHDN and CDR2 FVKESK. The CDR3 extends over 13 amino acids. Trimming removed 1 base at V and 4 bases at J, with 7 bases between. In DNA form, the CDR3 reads TGTGCCAGCAGCCAAGTGACTTCCTATGGCTACACCTTC. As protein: CASSQVTSYGYTF.

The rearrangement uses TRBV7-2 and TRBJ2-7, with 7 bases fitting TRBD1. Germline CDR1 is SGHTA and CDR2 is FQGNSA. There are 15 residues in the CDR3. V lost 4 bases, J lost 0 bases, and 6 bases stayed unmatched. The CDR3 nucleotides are TGTGCCAGCAGCTCTGACAGGGCCCTCTCCTACGAGCAGTACTTC. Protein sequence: CASSSDRALSYEQYF.

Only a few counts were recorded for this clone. The CDR3 protein is CASTLALSPGNTIYF. CDR3 nucleotide sequence: TGTGCCAGCACCTTGGCCCTTTCCCCTGGAAACACCATATATTTT. V gene TRBV6-6 combines with J gene TRBJ1-3; D is uncertain. CDR3 length: 15 amino acids. V lost 7 bases and J lost 2, with 15 bases in between. Germline V lookup: CDR1 MNHNY, CDR2 SVGAGI (reference sequence).

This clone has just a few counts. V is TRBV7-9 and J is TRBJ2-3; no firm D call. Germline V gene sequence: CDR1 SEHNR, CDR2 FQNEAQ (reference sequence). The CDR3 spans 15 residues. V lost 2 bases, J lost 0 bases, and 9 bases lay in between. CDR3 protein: CASSLRRSSTDTQYF. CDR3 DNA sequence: TGTGCCAGCAGCTTACGAAGGAGCAGCACAGATACGCAGTATTTT.

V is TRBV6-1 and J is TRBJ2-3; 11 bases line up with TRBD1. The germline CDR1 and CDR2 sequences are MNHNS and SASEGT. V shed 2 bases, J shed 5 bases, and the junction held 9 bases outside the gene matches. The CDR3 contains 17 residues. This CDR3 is CASSERRTGGQEDTQYF. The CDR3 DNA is TGTGCCAGCAGTGAAAGGAGGACAGGGGGCCAGGAAGATACGCAGTATTTT.